The clone carrying this TCR beta chain appeared a single time. The data derive from a study of blood T cell repertoires in COVID-19. J lost 0 bases, V lost 4 bases, and 11 bases had no gene match. This CDR3 contains 17 residues. Per germline, CDR1 MNHEY and CDR2 SVGEGT. Methods used by the authors: Estimation of nucleated cell counts relied on the amplification of reference gene primers. This table comes from immunoSEQ multiplex PCR, and its TCRdb copy is limited to in-frame clones, with some not included. The V and J calls and clone size come from that table; D and trimming were worked out from the DNA. This table holds about 160,000 clones, approximately 84% found once.

The source of this sequence is an elderly woman with acute or convalescent COVID-19. This sequence joins TRBV6-2 or TRBV6-3 and TRBJ2-7, with TRBD2 identical over 8 bases. The source material was peripheral blood. CDR3 DNA sequence: TGTGCCAGCAGTTTTGGGGGTCCGGGACTAGTCTCCTACGAGCAGTACTTC. Amino acid sequence: CASSFGGPGLVSYEQYF.